The 26 T cell receptor beta chains in this list originate from one sample, sequenced in a study of early T cells in non-severe SARS-CoV-2 infection. TCRdb re-called the 5' RACE reads through MiXCR, storing one row per CDR3 protein. Here the sample spans 95,000 to 120,000 distinct CDR3 sequences, over 10% being singletons. Sequencing input: whole blood. The receptors were sampled from an adult who was a healthcare worker with PCR-confirmed SARS-CoV-2 infection or an uninfected control (not recorded which).

This clonotype was seen repeatedly, ten times or more. This rearrangement joins TRBV29-1 to TRBJ2-7; 9 nucleotides line up with TRBD1. V lost 5 bases to trimming and J lost 0 bases; unmatched junction nucleotides: 8. This CDR3 has 15 amino acids. CDR1 and CDR2 from the germline V gene are SQVTM and ANQGSEA. Here the CDR3 reads CSVKFGTGSSYEQYF. For the CDR3, the DNA is TGCAGCGTTAAATTTGGGACAGGGAGCTCCTACGAGCAGTACTTC.

This clonotype was counted only a few times. V is TRBV10-3 and J is TRBJ2-7; tentatively, D is TRBD1 (5 bases). This CDR3 has 13 residues. V shed 2 bases and J shed 2 bases, with 7 bases lying between them. Germline CDR1 and CDR2: ENHRY and SYGVKD. The CDR3 sequence: CAISEDSAYEQYF. The CDR3 DNA follows: TGTGCCATCAGTGAGGACAGCGCCTACGAGCAGTACTTC.

The V gene is TRBV7-9, the J gene TRBJ2-3, with 11 bases identical to TRBD2. This CDR3 contains 18 residues. J lost 2 bases, V lost 1 base, and 8 bases had no gene match. Per germline, CDR1 SEHNR and CDR2 FQNEAQ (reference sequence). This chain's CDR3 is CASSLDRLAGPFTDTQYF. The DNA for the CDR3 is TGTGCCAGCAGCTTAGACCGACTAGCGGGGCCATTCACAGATACGCAGTATTTT.

Regarding this clonotype: Likely a read error: the CDR3 ends without its conserved phenylalanine or tryptophan. The chain is built from TRBV9 and TRBJ2-7; D might be TRBD1 (6 bases). Looked up from germline, CDR1 is SGDLS and CDR2 is YYNGEE. The CDR3 runs 15 residues. The V gene lost 7 bases and the J gene lost 0 bases, with 17 bases spanning the gap. CDR3 bases: TGTGCCAGCGGACCACAGGGACCCAGCTCCTACGAGCAGTACTAC. Translated, it gives CASGPQGPSSYEQYY.

This clonotype came up a few times. V is TRBV29-1 and J is TRBJ2-7, with TRBD2 as a possible D gene (5 bases). This CDR3 is built from 12 residues. Trimming removed 4 bases from V and 2 bases from J, with 9 bases in between. Germline CDR1 reads SQVTM; CDR2 reads ANQGSEA. The CDR3 reads CSVGEPPYEQYF. For the CDR3, the DNA is TGCAGCGTTGGGGAGCCCCCCTACGAGCAGTACTTC.

This chain links TRBV6-5 with TRBJ2-7; D is undetermined. Germline V gene data show CDR1 as MNHEY and CDR2 as SVGAGI. V was pared by 5 bases and J by 2 bases, with 16 bases between. CDR3 length: 15 amino acids. In nucleotides, the CDR3 is TGTGCCAGCAGTCCGTCGAGCAGGCCTACCTACGAGCAGTACTTC. Protein: CASSPSSRPTYEQYF.

The chain is built from TRBV7-8 and TRBJ1-5, with 10 bases lining up with TRBD1. This CDR3 has 15 residues. With 6 bases clipped from V and 7 bases from J, the junction kept 9 bases outside the gene matches. Germline CDR1 and CDR2: SGHVS and FQNEAQ. Written as DNA, the CDR3 is TGTGCCAGCAGTATGGGGACAGGGGTTGACCAGCCCCAGCATTTT. Its translation: CASSMGTGVDQPQHF.

The chain is built from TRBV9 and TRBJ2-1, with 9 bases aligning to TRBD2. The CDR3 sequence is 16 residues long. J gave up 2 bases and V 0 bases, and 3 bases lay outside the gene matches. Looked up from germline, CDR1 is SGDLS and CDR2 is YYNGEE. The CDR3 region has the DNA TGTGCCAGCAGCGTAGCTAGCGGGGCCACCTACAATGAGCAGTTCTTC. This codes for CASSVASGATYNEQFF.

This clonotype was seen ten or more times. The chain recombines TRBV12-3 or TRBV12-4 with TRBJ2-1; 14 nucleotides match TRBD2. Losses at the gene ends were 4 bases for V and 8 bases for J; bases not matched to a gene: 7. This CDR3 has 16 amino acids. The DNA of the CDR3 is TGTGCCAGCAGTTCCACCCCGGGACTAGCGGGAGATGAGCAGTTCTTC. Its protein is CASSSTPGLAGDEQFF.

The table lists this clonotype with a few counts. The gene calls are TRBV7-9 and TRBJ2-3; tentatively, D is TRBD2 (5 bases). This CDR3 contains 13 residues. The V end was cut by 10 bases, the J end by 5 bases, with 16 bases between. CDR1 is SEHNR and CDR2 is FQNEAQ in the germline V gene (reference sequence). The CDR3 spells CATVVTSQDTQYF. The CDR3 DNA reads TGTGCCACCGTAGTAACTAGTCAAGATACGCAGTATTTT. Looking up the rest from reference TRBV7-9 and TRBJ2-3 gives the full variable domain: DTGVSQNPRHKITKRGQNVTFRCDPISEHNRLYWYRQTLGQGPEFLTYFQNEAQLEKSRLLSDRFSAERPKGSFSTLEIQRTEQGDSAMYLCATVVTSQDTQYFGPGTRLTVL.

This clonotype has at least ten counts. This chain links TRBV11-3 with TRBJ2-2, with D uncertain. Germline CDR1 is SGHNT and CDR2 is YENEEA. There are 15 residues in the CDR3. V lost 5 bases, J lost 4 bases, and 14 bases lay in between. The CDR3 sequence: CASSASGSGTGELFF. The CDR3 DNA reads TGTGCCAGCAGCGCCTCCGGCTCGGGCACCGGGGAGCTGTTTTTT.

This clonotype showed up just a few times. V is TRBV24-1 and J is TRBJ2-2; no clear D gene. Germline V gene sequence: CDR1 KGHDR, CDR2 SFDVKD. Trimming removed 2 bases at V and 6 bases at J, with 9 bases between. The CDR3 contains 14 residues. CDR3 residues: CATSDSRLAGELFF. The CDR3 DNA is TGTGCCACCAGTGATTCTAGGTTGGCCGGGGAGCTGTTTTTT.

This clonotype was found a few times. V gene TRBV28 combines with J gene TRBJ2-7; D unclear. V was clipped by 5 bases and J by 4 bases, with 3 bases between them. Germline CDR1 reads MDHEN; CDR2 reads SYDVKM. The CDR3 is made up of 10 amino acids. CDR3 DNA sequence: TGTGCCAGCAGTGGTTACGAGCAGTACTTC. Protein: CASSGYEQYF.

This clonotype appeared a few times. V gene TRBV20-1 combines with J gene TRBJ2-1; no definite D call. Germline assignment: CDR1 DFQATT and CDR2 SNEGSKA (reference sequence). Trimming shortened V by 1 base and J by 9 bases, and 16 bases separated the two germline ends. This CDR3 contains 14 residues. CDR3 in DNA: TGCAGTGCTAGAGGGCCCCTTACCCCATTTGAGCAGTTCTTC. It specifies CSARGPLTPFEQFF.

The table lists this clonotype with many counts. This rearrangement joins TRBV4-1 to TRBJ1-2; D ambiguous. V lost 0 bases, J lost 6 bases, and 14 bases lay in between. Germline V gene lookup returns CDR1 MGHRA and CDR2 YSYEKL. CDR3 size: 15 residues. DNA of the CDR3: TGCGCCAGCAGCCAAGATAGGCAGGCCGGCAATGGCTACACCTTC. Its protein product is CASSQDRQAGNGYTF.

V is TRBV27 and J is TRBJ2-5, with a possible D match to TRBD2 (6 bases). Germline V CDR1 and CDR2: MNHEY, SMNVEV (reference sequence). The CDR3 runs 13 residues. Trimming removed 8 bases from V and 7 bases from J, with 17 bases in between. CDR3 region: CASPTSSRLTQYF. The CDR3, as DNA: TGTGCCAGCCCCACTAGCTCCCGGTTGACCCAGTACTTC.

The chain combines TRBV29-1 with TRBJ2-7; D remains ambiguous. The CDR3 extends over 13 amino acids. Germline V gene data show CDR1 as SQVTM and CDR2 as ANQGSEA. V dropped 4 bases and J dropped 0 bases, with 10 bases sitting between them. The DNA of the CDR3 is TGCAGCGTTGTGCCCCAGGACTCCTACGAGCAGTACTTC. It encodes CSVVPQDSYEQYF.

There are a few counts of this clonotype. The chain employs TRBV4-1 and TRBJ2-1; a possible D gene is TRBD1 (5 bases). CDR3 length equals 15 residues. The V end was cut by 0 bases, the J end by 4 bases, with 10 bases between. CDR1 and CDR2 from the germline V gene are MGHRA and YSYEKL. Written as DNA, the CDR3 is TGCGCCAGCAGCCAAGATGAGGACATATACAATGAGCAGTTCTTC. As protein: CASSQDEDIYNEQFF.

The genes are TRBV29-1 and TRBJ2-2; the D gene is possibly TRBD1 (5 bases). From germline, CDR1 is SQVTM and CDR2 ANQGSEA. Trimming took 4 bases from V and 0 from J, leaving 9 bases between them. The CDR3 runs to 14 residues. The CDR3 bases are TGCAGCGTTGTTGACAGCACGAACACCGGGGAGCTGTTTTTT. It translates to CSVVDSTNTGELFF.

Ten or more counts support this clonotype. This chain links TRBV12-3 or TRBV12-4 with TRBJ2-7; 11 positions match TRBD2. J was trimmed by 5 bases and V by 5 bases; bases with no gene match: 8. This CDR3 region has 15 residues. The CDR3 sequence is CASSTTSGSSHEQYF. CDR3 in DNA: TGTGCCAGCAGTACCACTAGCGGGAGTTCCCACGAGCAGTACTTC.

This clonotype appeared many times. The rearrangement joins TRBV14 to TRBJ2-1; tentatively, D is TRBD2 (6 bases). CDR1 and CDR2 from the germline V gene are SGHDN and FVKESK. V was shortened by 1 base and J by 4 bases, with 14 bases between the two germline ends. The CDR3 totals 16 residues. Written as DNA, the CDR3 is TGTGCCAGCAGCCAAGGTCCGCCTAGCGCATACAATGAGCAGTTCTTC. Amino acid sequence: CASSQGPPSAYNEQFF.

This clonotype has a count of ten or more. The chain links TRBV5-6 to TRBJ1-1; D unresolved. From germline, CDR1 is SGHDT and CDR2 YYEEEE. The CDR3 has 13 residues. The germline V and J ends were trimmed by 3 bases and 4 bases, with 10 bases remaining between them. The CDR3 DNA reads TGTGCCAGCAGCTGGCCGACGGGCACTGAAGCTTTCTTT. Translation: CASSWPTGTEAFF.

This rearrangement joins TRBV5-5 to TRBJ1-4; D is unclear. In germline, CDR1 is SGHKS, CDR2 YYEKEE (reference sequence). With 0 bases removed from V and 7 bases from J, the gap between germline ends came to 4 bases. CDR3 length: 12 residues. The CDR3 is CASSLDGEKLFF. In DNA form, the CDR3 reads TGTGCCAGCAGCTTGGACGGTGAAAAACTGTTTTTT.

This clonotype has more than one count but fewer than ten. This sequence joins TRBV6-5 and TRBJ1-2; D may be TRBD1 (6 bases). Germline CDR1 is MNHEY and CDR2 is SVGAGI. The CDR3 length is 12 residues. Trimming removed 5 bases at V and 8 bases at J, with 12 bases between. CDR3 protein: CASSQQGSGYTF. DNA of the CDR3: TGTGCCAGCAGTCAACAGGGAAGCGGCTACACCTTC.

The DNA of the CDR3 is TGTGCCAGCCGCGAAGAAGCGTCCCGAAATGAGCAGTTCTTC. Amino acids: CASREEASRNEQFF. The chain couples TRBV7-6 to TRBJ2-1; D not certain. This CDR3 comprises 14 residues. The V end was cut by 8 bases, the J end by 7 bases, with 18 bases between. Germline lookup yields CDR1 SGHVS and CDR2 FNYEAQ.

Details on this clonotype: A read error may produce the germline difference seen at one junction end. The chain links TRBV11-2 to TRBJ2-5, with 7 bases aligning to TRBD1. This CDR3 comprises 16 residues. Germline V lookup: CDR1 SGHAT, CDR2 FQNNGV. CDR3 DNA: TGTGCCAGAAGCTTAGGAGACAGGGCCACCAAAGAGACCCAGTACTTC. Residues: CARSLGDRATKETQYF.